This T cell receptor beta chain was sequenced during a study of T cell repertoires in aging, cancer and after chemotherapy. This clonotype is medium-sized. Its antigen is not identified. Rearranged V-D-J TRB sequences were amplified with a mixed TRB-A/B primer pool. Via MiXCR, TCRdb re-called the multiplex PCR reads, giving one row per CDR3 protein. The sample holds 5,000 or so distinct CDR3 sequences, roughly 25% seen once. Germline CDR1 reads MNHEY; CDR2 reads SVGEGT. The V segment lost 5 bases and the J segment 6 bases; nucleotides outside the gene matches: 8. The CDR3 spans 15 residues. Peripheral blood genomic DNA, not sorted cells or RNA, was the template. Study results and caveats: Across the chemotherapy interval, each cancer cohort showed higher median generation probability, suggesting thymic rebound.

Sequencing input: blood. The chain has TRBV6-2 or TRBV6-3 and TRBJ2-2, with 8 positions matching TRBD2. The clonotype originates from a human donor with a solid tumor. The CDR3 protein is CASSAGLEGPGELFF. The CDR3 DNA is TGTGCCAGCAGTGCGGGACTAGAAGGCCCCGGGGAGCTGTTTTTT.